This T cell receptor beta chain was sequenced during a study of T cells after posttransplantation cyclophosphamide. The table lists this clone with a few counts. The antigen remains unidentified. Control samples came 1 year after myeloablative marrow transplants with methotrexate plus calcineurin inhibitor. Broader study findings: Donor-recipient repertoire similarity was low at 1-2 months, rising over year one. Tissue-infiltrating T cells from skin or gut overlapped little with blood T cells. TRB clonality was highly associated with recipient CMV seropositivity and reactivation.

Clones were read by immunoSEQ multiplex PCR, and TCRdb kept only the in-frame ones, dropping some. Among 3,000 to 4,000 clones, approximately 75% were seen once, and the ten largest hold roughly three fifths. V gave up 5 bases and J gave up 6 bases; unmatched junction bases: 7. The CDR3 consists of 15 residues. The germline gives CDR1 SSHAT, CDR2 FNYEAQ (reference sequence). The material sequenced was PBMCs, taken after allogeneic stem cell transplant with calcineurin inhibitor and methotrexate. This clonotype originated in a female patient aged 50-59 years who received an allogeneic stem cell transplant from an unrelated donor, was CMV-positive, and had acute and chronic GVHD. The graft donor may have given rise to some T cells. The V call is TRBV7-7, the J call TRBJ2-5; 12 bases line up with TRBD1. CDR3 region: CASSHRDRGQKTQYF. CDR3 bases: TGTGCCAGCAGCCACCGGGACAGGGGGCAGAAGACCCAGTACTTC.